Listed here are 30 T cell receptor beta chains from one sample, sequenced in a study of molecular identifiers for immune sequencing clone quantification. TCRdb analysed the PCR reads with MiXCR anew, one entry per CDR3 protein. Of 600,000 to 650,000 distinct CDR3 sequences detected, about 20% appear once; the ten largest clones hold 0.7% to 1%. The specimen was naive CD8+ T cells from blood, with Jurkat cell RNA spiked in. Subset noted: FACS-sorted CD8+CD4-CCR7+CD45RA+ naive T cells. The source is a human donor in good health. Some libraries in this study had Jurkat cell RNA spiked in.

In its sample, this clonotype was seen many times. The gene calls are TRBV9 and TRBJ2-3, with a tentative D call TRBD2 (7 bases). V dropped 1 base and J dropped 4 bases, with 16 bases sitting between them. Germline assignment: CDR1 SGDLS and CDR2 YYNGEE. This CDR3 contains 16 residues. CDR3 in DNA: TGTGCCAGCAGCGTAAAGGGTGCGGGGGCCCCAGATACGCAGTATTTT. Amino acid sequence: CASSVKGAGAPDTQYF.

V gene TRBV19 combines with J gene TRBJ1-1; no reliable D call. Trimming removed 6 bases at V and 9 bases at J, with 23 bases between. Looked up from germline, CDR1 is LNHDA and CDR2 is SQIVND (reference sequence). CDR3 length: 15 residues. The CDR3 spells CASSPSFHAADKAFF. The CDR3 DNA is TGTGCCAGTAGCCCAAGTTTCCATGCCGCGGATAAAGCTTTCTTT.

Ten or more counts support this clonotype. The chain employs TRBV4-3 and TRBJ2-7, with 7 bases matching TRBD1. This CDR3 spans 16 amino acids. J was trimmed by 0 bases and V by 0 bases; bases with no gene match: 5. From germline, CDR1 is LGHNA and CDR2 YSLEER. The CDR3 DNA is TGCGCCAGCAGCCAAGATCTAGGGGGCAACTCCTACGAGCAGTACTTC. It translates to CASSQDLGGNSYEQYF.

Turning to this clonotype: With a much larger clone just one base away, this may be a read error. The CDR3 end shows no conserved phenylalanine or tryptophan, and so a read error is likely. This sequence joins TRBV5-1 and TRBJ2-5; D might be TRBD2 (5 bases). Germline CDR1 is SGHRS and CDR2 is YFSETQ. Trimming pared 2 bases from V and 2 bases from J, leaving 10 bases between. This CDR3 spans 14 amino acids. The chain's CDR3 is CASSFLGIQETQYY. CDR3 DNA: TGCGCCAGCAGCTTCCTCGGGATTCAAGAGACCCAGTACTAC.

This clonotype was counted a few times. The chain links TRBV24-1 to TRBJ2-7; 11 bases align to TRBD2. Trimming removed 1 base from V and 6 bases from J; junction bases left unmatched: 7. CDR3 length: 16 residues. Germline CDR1 and CDR2: KGHDR and SFDVKD. CDR3 sequence reads: CATSDLRTSGPCEQYF. DNA of the CDR3: TGTGCCACCAGTGATTTACGGACTAGCGGGCCCTGCGAGCAGTACTTC.

Comment on this clonotype: This could be a read error, since a much larger clone is one nucleotide away. V usage is TRBV20-1 and J usage is TRBJ2-3; TRBD2 agrees at 7 bases. J lost 3 bases, V lost 0 bases, and 12 bases had no gene match. This CDR3 is 17 amino acids long. Germline V gene sequence: CDR1 DFQATT, CDR2 SNEGSKA (reference sequence). The CDR3 spells CSARDCGREQGTDTQYF. As DNA, the CDR3 is TGCAGTGCTAGAGATTGTGGGCGGGAGCAGGGAACAGATACGCAGTATTTT.

This clonotype has at least ten counts. The V call is TRBV6-1, the J call TRBJ2-7; 9 positions agree with TRBD2. The CDR3 covers 14 residues. Per germline, CDR1 MNHNS and CDR2 SASEGT. Trimming removed 5 bases from V and 5 bases from J; junction bases left unmatched: 7. CDR3 sequence: CASSPGTSFDEQYF. In nucleotides, the CDR3 is TGTGCCAGCAGTCCGGGGACTAGCTTCGACGAGCAGTACTTC.

This clonotype was detected many times. The V gene is TRBV19, the J gene TRBJ2-1; D may be TRBD1 (5 bases). The CDR3 has 13 amino acids. Trimming removed 7 bases at V and 2 bases at J, with 9 bases between. Germline values: CDR1 LNHDA, CDR2 SQIVND (reference sequence). The CDR3, as DNA: TGTGCCAGTACCCTGGGGCCCTACAATGAGCAGTTCTTC. Amino acids: CASTLGPYNEQFF.

About this clonotype: A much larger clone lies a single base off, so this may be a read error. This sequence joins TRBV7-9 and TRBJ2-7; the D gene is possibly TRBD1 (5 bases). The CDR3 runs to 15 residues. Germline loops: CDR1 SEHNR, CDR2 FQNEAQ (reference sequence). CDR3 DNA: TGTGTCAGCAGCTTCCCGACAGTAATCTCCTACGAGCAGTACTTC. It yields the protein CVSSFPTVISYEQYF.

This clonotype turned up a few times. The genes are TRBV30 and TRBJ2-2; D gene unclear. Trimming stripped 0 bases from V and 6 bases from J, with 8 bases between. The CDR3 consists of 13 residues. Looked up from germline, CDR1 is GTSNPN and CDR2 is SVGIG (reference sequence). CDR3 DNA: TGTGCCTGGAGTGTGGGAATCCCCGGGGAGCTGTTTTTT. It yields the protein CAWSVGIPGELFF.

A few counts support this clonotype. This chain connects TRBV4-3 to TRBJ1-6, with TRBD1 matching 11 bases. V was pared by 1 base and J by 7 bases, with 0 bases of the junction left unmatched. Germline CDR1 LGHNA, CDR2 YSLEER. This CDR3 spans 15 amino acids. The chain's CDR3 is CASSQGTGGNSPLHF. The CDR3 nucleotides read TGCGCCAGCAGCCAAGGGACAGGGGGCAATTCACCCCTCCACTTT.

This clonotype has a count of ten or more. The rearrangement links TRBV27 to TRBJ2-5, with D possibly matching TRBD2 (6 bases). This CDR3 contains 16 residues. V was pared by 9 bases and J by 2 bases, with 22 bases between. The germline V gene encodes CDR1 MNHEY and CDR2 SMNVEV (reference sequence). The CDR3 spells CASRPGESAYQETQYF. The CDR3 coding sequence is TGTGCCAGTCGCCCGGGGGAGAGTGCGTATCAAGAGACCCAGTACTTC.

This clonotype was picked up many times. The CDR3: CASSQDPQAAFF. CDR3 coding DNA: TGCGCCAGCAGCCAAGATCCTCAGGCCGCTTTCTTT. The genes are TRBV4-1 and TRBJ1-1, with D hard to call. The germline gives CDR1 MGHRA, CDR2 YSYEKL. The CDR3 is 12 amino acids. V lost 0 bases to trimming and J lost 11 bases, with 10 bases between them.

The V and J genes are TRBV19 and TRBJ1-6; D unclear. The CDR3 runs 15 residues. V shed 3 bases and J shed 8 bases, with 14 bases lying between them. From germline, CDR1 is LNHDA and CDR2 SQIVND (reference sequence). The CDR3 bases are TGTGCCAGTAGTATCGTCCAGGTCGGGCATTCACCCCTCCACTTT. Translation: CASSIVQVGHSPLHF.

As concerns this clonotype: Its ends do not fully match the called genes, so a read error is possible. CDR3 sequence reads: CSAKERESTGTQYF. CDR3 nucleotides: TGCAGTGCTAAGGAGCGGGAGAGCACAGGTACGCAGTATTTT. V and J are TRBV20-1 and TRBJ2-3, with 8 bases aligning to TRBD2. Germline-derived CDR1 and CDR2 are DFQATT and SNEGSKA (reference sequence). This CDR3 has 14 residues.

This clonotype was counted at least ten times. This chain links TRBV11-2 with TRBJ2-1, with a tentative D call TRBD1 (6 bases). In germline, CDR1 is SGHAT, CDR2 FQNNGV. The length of the CDR3 is 15 residues. Trimming cost V 5 bases and J 5 bases, with 16 bases left between them. The CDR3 nucleotides read TGTGCCAGCAGCCGCTCTGGGACACTTAACAATGAGCAGTTCTTC. It encodes CASSRSGTLNNEQFF.

This clonotype showed up just a few times. This chain joins TRBV6-2 or TRBV6-3 and TRBJ1-5, with D perhaps matching TRBD1 (6 bases). The V gene's germline CDR1 is MNHEY and CDR2 SVGEGT. CDR3 size: 13 residues. V gave up 4 bases and J gave up 5 bases, with 9 bases separating them. Here the CDR3 reads CASSWGTHQPQHF. CDR3 bases: TGTGCCAGCAGTTGGGGGACACATCAGCCCCAGCATTTT.

This clonotype was counted at least ten times. The chain links TRBV19 to TRBJ2-5; D gene unclear. This CDR3 region has 14 residues. Germline V gene data show CDR1 as LNHDA and CDR2 as SQIVND (reference sequence). The V and J ends lost 1 base and 2 bases respectively, with 8 bases between them. This CDR3 reads CASSIGFKQETQYF. CDR3 nucleotides: TGTGCCAGTAGTATAGGGTTCAAGCAAGAGACCCAGTACTTC.

V and J are TRBV12-3 or TRBV12-4 and TRBJ2-7; D remains unclear. This CDR3 region has 14 residues. Between the trimmed V and J ends, which lost 4 bases and 2 bases, there was a span of 12 bases. The CDR3 reads CASSYTTKAYEQYF. CDR3 nucleotide sequence: TGTGCCAGCAGTTACACGACAAAAGCCTACGAGCAGTACTTC.

About this clonotype itself: No DNA is shown, since the ends of the CDR3 on it are uncertain; the CDR3 is the one TCRdb lists. V is TRBV2 and J is TRBJ2-1; the D segment call TRBD1 is taken from the table without a DNA check. Counting both end residues, the CDR3 totals 15 amino acids. Germline V gene lookup returns CDR1 SNHLY and CDR2 FYNNEI. This chain's CDR3 is CASSVGGGTYNEQFF.

This clonotype was seen at least ten times. The genes are TRBV6-5 and TRBJ1-6; TRBD1 aligns across 7 bases. CDR3 length: 15 residues. The junction had 4 bases not matched to a gene; V was cut back by 2 bases and J by 6 bases. Germline loops: CDR1 MNHEY, CDR2 SVGAGI. DNA of the CDR3: TGTGCCAGCAGTTACCTTGGACAGGTTAATTCACCCCTCCACTTT. It encodes CASSYLGQVNSPLHF.

In regard to this clonotype: A clone one base away is much larger, so this may be a read error. The rearrangement uses TRBV28 and TRBJ1-1; no definite D call. There are 13 residues in the CDR3. From germline, CDR1 is MDHEN and CDR2 SYDVKM. The DNA for the CDR3 is TGTGCCAGCAGTTTGATGATTCACACTGAAGCTTCCTTT. The encoded protein is CASSLMIHTEASF. Complete variable domain (other parts from reference TRBV28 and TRBJ1-1): DVKVTQSSRYLVKRTGEKVFLECVQDMDHENMFWYRQDPGLGLRLIYFSYDVKMKEKGDIPEGYSVSREKKERFSLILESASTNQTSMYLCASSLMIHTEASFGQGTRLTVV.

This clonotype has a count of ten or more. The chain joins TRBV30 to TRBJ2-2; 11 positions agree with TRBD2. CDR1 and CDR2 (germline): GTSNPN, SVGIG (reference sequence). Trimming at V came to 2 bases and at J to 0 bases, leaving 5 bases not matched to a gene. CDR3 length: 17 amino acids. In DNA form, the CDR3 reads TGTGCCTGGAGTCTCGTACTAGCGGGGGCGAACACCGGGGAGCTGTTTTTT. It yields the protein CAWSLVLAGANTGELFF.

This clonotype was seen ten or more times. The chain links TRBV29-1 to TRBJ1-4; no reliable D call. Trimming took off 4 bases at V and 2 bases at J, with 11 bases between the two ends. The germline V gene encodes CDR1 SQVTM and CDR2 ANQGSEA. The length of the CDR3 is 14 residues. The CDR3 is CSVAVYSTNEKLFF. The DNA for the CDR3 is TGCAGCGTTGCCGTGTATTCGACTAATGAAAAACTGTTTTTT. The whole variable domain, filled in from reference TRBV29-1 and TRBJ1-4, reads SAVISQKPSRDICQRGTSLTIQCQVDSQVTMMFWYRQQPGQSLTLIATANQGSEATYESGFVIDKFPISRPNLTFSTLTVSNMSPEDSSIYLCSVAVYSTNEKLFFGSGTQLSVL.

This clonotype came up a few times. This rearrangement joins TRBV2 to TRBJ2-7; 11 bases match TRBD1. CDR1 and CDR2 (germline): SNHLY, FYNNEI. The CDR3 loop spans 15 amino acids. The ends lost 1 base at V and 4 bases at J; junction bases unmatched: 3. CDR3 coding DNA: TGTGCCAGCAGTGAAGTGGACAGGGGGCAATACGAGCAGTACTTC. This codes for CASSEVDRGQYEQYF.

This clonotype was seen at least ten times. This chain uses TRBV7-9 with TRBJ1-6; TRBD1 might be the D (5 bases). Per the germline V gene, CDR1 is SEHNR and CDR2 is FQNEAQ (reference sequence). The V gene lost 11 bases and the J gene lost 3 bases, with 14 bases spanning the gap. The CDR3 length is 14 residues. The CDR3 sequence is CAGGAAGYNSPLHF. The CDR3 nucleotides read TGTGCCGGCGGGGCGGCAGGCTATAATTCACCCCTCCACTTT.

The chain uses TRBV5-1 and TRBJ2-5; 14 positions agree with TRBD2. Germline V gives CDR1 SGHRS, CDR2 YFSETQ. J lost 5 bases, V lost 4 bases, and 7 bases had no gene match. CDR3 size: 16 residues. Written as DNA, the CDR3 is TGCGCCAGCAGCGAAGGACTAGCGGGAGGCGGGGAGACCCAGTACTTC. Its protein product is CASSEGLAGGGETQYF.

V gene TRBV24-1 combines with J gene TRBJ2-3; D is unresolved. The V end was cut by 4 bases, the J end by 1 base, with 14 bases between. The germline CDR1 and CDR2 sequences are KGHDR and SFDVKD. CDR3 length equals 16 residues. For the CDR3, the DNA is TGTGCCACCAGTGAAGACTGGAGAAGGGGCACAGATACGCAGTATTTT. Protein sequence: CATSEDWRRGTDTQYF.

This clonotype was observed at least ten times. The gene calls are TRBV6-2 or TRBV6-3 and TRBJ2-7, with TRBD1 identical over 7 bases. CDR3 length: 12 residues. V shed 7 bases, J shed 9 bases, and the junction held 9 bases outside the gene matches. Looked up from germline, CDR1 is MNHEY and CDR2 is SVGEGT. CDR3 in amino acids: CASKLQGFGQYF. CDR3 bases: TGTGCCAGCAAACTACAGGGGTTCGGGCAGTACTTC.

With regard to this clonotype: A much larger clone lies one base from this, so it may be a read error. J is TRBJ2-3 and V is TRBV9; no clear D gene. The germline V gene encodes CDR1 SGDLS and CDR2 YYNGEE. The CDR3 has 12 amino acids. The CDR3 DNA sequence: TGTGCCAGCGGCGTAGCTGGAGATACGCAGTATTTT. It yields the protein CASGVAGDTQYF.